The rows below give T cell receptor beta chains drawn from one sample of a study of T cell responses to AZD1222 COVID-19 vaccine. Clones were read by immunoSEQ multiplex PCR, and TCRdb kept only the in-frame ones, dropping some. Among fewer than 150,000 clones, roughly 92% were seen once, and the ten largest hold about a tenth. The material was peripheral blood, obtained 28 days after the second AZD1222 dose. The source of these receptors is an adult who received the AZD1222 COVID-19 vaccine. The conserved cysteine and the conserved F or W are not part of the CDR3 here.

v_gene: TRBV19
j_gene: TRBJ2-1
CDR3aa: ASSSGGGQGSGNEQF

v_gene: TRBV28
j_gene: TRBJ1-1
CDR3aa: ASSFFELRGNTEAF

v_gene: TRBV4-3
j_gene: TRBJ2-5
CDR3aa: ASSPGLGGETQY

v_gene: TRBV5-4
j_gene: TRBJ1-4
CDR3aa: ASSLGRALGEKLF

v_gene: TRBV4-1
j_gene: TRBJ1-4
CDR3aa: ASSQDWIQLF

v_gene: TRBV5-4
j_gene: TRBJ1-4
CDR3aa: ASSGKGTNEKLF

v_gene: TRBV7-7
j_gene: TRBJ2-5
CDR3aa: ASSPGRLIQETQY

v_gene: TRBV7-8
j_gene: TRBJ1-1
CDR3aa: ASSLSGMALMNTEAF

v_gene: TRBV27
j_gene: TRBJ1-2
CDR3aa: ASCMGQGAGGYT

v_gene: TRBV9
j_gene: TRBJ1-4
CDR3aa: ASSVGGGLSEKLF

v_gene: TRBV9
j_gene: TRBJ1-4
CDR3aa: ASSRDWGTNEKLF

v_gene: TRBV3-1/TRBV3-2
j_gene: TRBJ2-7
CDR3aa: ASTGGTGVENEQY

v_gene: TRBV5-1
j_gene: TRBJ2-1
CDR3aa: ASSLTYSSYNEQF

v_gene: TRBV6-1
j_gene: TRBJ1-5
CDR3aa: ASSTSDRASQPQH

v_gene: TRBV14
j_gene: TRBJ2-1
CDR3aa: ASSQDVRYNEQF

v_gene: TRBV27
j_gene: TRBJ1-2
CDR3aa: ASSLFQGGGYT

v_gene: TRBV6-5
j_gene: TRBJ2-5
CDR3aa: ASRLAGFQETQY

v_gene: TRBV3-1/TRBV3-2
j_gene: TRBJ2-2
CDR3aa: ASSQEGLAGSGTGELF

v_gene: TRBV5-1
j_gene: TRBJ1-2
CDR3aa: ASSLGTASAGYT